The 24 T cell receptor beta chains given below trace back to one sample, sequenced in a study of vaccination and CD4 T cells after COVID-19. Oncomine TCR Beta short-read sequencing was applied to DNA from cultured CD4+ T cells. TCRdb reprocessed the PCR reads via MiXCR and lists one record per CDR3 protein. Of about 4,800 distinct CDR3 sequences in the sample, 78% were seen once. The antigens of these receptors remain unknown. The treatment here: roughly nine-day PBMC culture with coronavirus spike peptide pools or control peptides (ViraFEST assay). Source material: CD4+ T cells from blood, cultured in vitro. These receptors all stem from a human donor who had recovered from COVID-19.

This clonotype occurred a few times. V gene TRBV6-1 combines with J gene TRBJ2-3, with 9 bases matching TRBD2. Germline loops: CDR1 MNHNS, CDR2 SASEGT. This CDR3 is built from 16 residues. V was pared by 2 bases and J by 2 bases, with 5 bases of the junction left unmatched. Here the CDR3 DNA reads TGTGCCAGCAGTGAAAGTAGCGGGGGATTCACAGATACGCAGTATTTT. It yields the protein CASSESSGGFTDTQYF.

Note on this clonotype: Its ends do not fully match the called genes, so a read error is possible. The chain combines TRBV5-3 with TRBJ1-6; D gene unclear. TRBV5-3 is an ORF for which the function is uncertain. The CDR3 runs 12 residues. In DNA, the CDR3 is TGTGCCAGCAGCTCCCAGGACTCACCCCTCCACTTT. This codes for CASSSQDSPLHF.

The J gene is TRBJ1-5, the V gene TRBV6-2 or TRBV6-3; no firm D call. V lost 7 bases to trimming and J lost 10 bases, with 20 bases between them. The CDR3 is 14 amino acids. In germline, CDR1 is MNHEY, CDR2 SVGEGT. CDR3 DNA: TGTGCCAGCACGGCCACGGGGATCCGCATTCCCCAGCATTTT. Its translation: CASTATGIRIPQHF.

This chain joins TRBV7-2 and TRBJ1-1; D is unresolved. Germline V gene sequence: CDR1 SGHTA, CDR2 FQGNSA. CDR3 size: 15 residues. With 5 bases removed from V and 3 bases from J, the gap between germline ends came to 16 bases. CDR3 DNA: TGTGCCAGCAGCCAAGACGGTGGGCCGGACACTGAAGCTTTCTTT. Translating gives CASSQDGGPDTEAFF. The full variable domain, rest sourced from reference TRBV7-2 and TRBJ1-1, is GAGVSQSPSNKVTEKGKDVELRCDPISGHTALYWYRQSLGQGLEFLIYFQGNSAPDKSGLPSDRFSAERTGGSVSTLTIQRTQQEDSAVYLCASSQDGGPDTEAFFGQGTRLTVV.

CDR3 DNA sequence: TGCAGTGCTAGAGATGGAAGGACAGGGCGTATGTATGAGCAGTTCTTC. It specifies CSARDGRTGRMYEQFF. The chain is built from TRBV20-1 and TRBJ2-1; the match to TRBD1 covers 8 bases. V shed 0 bases and J 8 bases; nucleotides not matched to a gene: 12. This CDR3 spans 16 amino acids. CDR1 and CDR2 from the germline V gene are DFQATT and SNEGSKA (reference sequence).

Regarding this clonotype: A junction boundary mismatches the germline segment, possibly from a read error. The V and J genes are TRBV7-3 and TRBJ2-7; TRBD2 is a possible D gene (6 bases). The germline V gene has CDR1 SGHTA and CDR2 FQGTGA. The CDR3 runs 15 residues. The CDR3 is CASSLEVADSYEQYF. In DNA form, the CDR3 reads TGCGCCAGCAGCCTGGAAGTAGCGGACTCCTACGAGCAGTACTTC.

Written as DNA, the CDR3 is TGTGCCAGCAGCTTACTATACTACAATGAGCAGTTCTTC. Amino acids: CASSLLYYNEQFF. The V and J genes are TRBV7-9 and TRBJ2-1, with unresolved D. Germline V gene sequence: CDR1 SEHNR, CDR2 FQNEAQ (reference sequence). This CDR3 has 13 amino acids. The V end lost 2 bases, the J end lost 3 bases, and 5 bases lay between the germline ends.

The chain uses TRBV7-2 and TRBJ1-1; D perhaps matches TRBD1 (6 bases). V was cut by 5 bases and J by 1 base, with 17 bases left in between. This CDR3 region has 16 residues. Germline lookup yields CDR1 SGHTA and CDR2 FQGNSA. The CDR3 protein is CASSPGTTRRNTEAFF. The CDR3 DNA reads TGTGCCAGCAGCCCCGGGACAACCAGGAGGAACACTGAAGCTTTCTTT.

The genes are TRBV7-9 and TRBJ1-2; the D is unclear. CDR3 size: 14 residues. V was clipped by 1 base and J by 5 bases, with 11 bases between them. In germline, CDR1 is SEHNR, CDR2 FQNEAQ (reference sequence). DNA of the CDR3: TGTGCCAGCAGCTTAGTCAGTACGGGTTATGGCTACACCTTC. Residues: CASSLVSTGYGYTF.

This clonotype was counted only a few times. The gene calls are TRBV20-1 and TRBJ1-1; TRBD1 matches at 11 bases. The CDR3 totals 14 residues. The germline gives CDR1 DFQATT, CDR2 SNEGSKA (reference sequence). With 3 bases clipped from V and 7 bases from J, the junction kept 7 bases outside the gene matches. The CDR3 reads CSASSGQGAFEAFF. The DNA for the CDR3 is TGCAGTGCTAGTAGTGGACAGGGGGCTTTTGAAGCTTTCTTT.

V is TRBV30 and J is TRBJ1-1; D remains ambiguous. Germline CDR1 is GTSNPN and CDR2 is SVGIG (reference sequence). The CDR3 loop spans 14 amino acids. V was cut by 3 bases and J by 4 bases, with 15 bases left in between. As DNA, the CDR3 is TGTGCCTGGAGGATGATTGACCACGCCACTGAAGCTTTCTTT. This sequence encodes CAWRMIDHATEAFF.

The chain's CDR3 is CASTPGGSYGYTF. The CDR3 DNA follows: TGTGCCAGCACCCCCGGGGGCAGCTATGGCTACACCTTC. This chain joins TRBV5-4 and TRBJ1-2, with D possibly matching TRBD1 (6 bases). Germline CDR1 SGHNT, CDR2 YYREEE (reference sequence). V dropped 6 bases and J dropped 4 bases, with 13 bases sitting between them. The CDR3 contains 13 residues.

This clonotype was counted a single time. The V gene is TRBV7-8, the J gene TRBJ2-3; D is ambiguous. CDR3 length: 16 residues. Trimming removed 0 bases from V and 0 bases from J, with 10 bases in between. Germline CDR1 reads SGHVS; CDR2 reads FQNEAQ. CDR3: CASSLAGSSSTDTQYF. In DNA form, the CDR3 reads TGTGCCAGCAGCTTAGCGGGCAGCAGTAGCACAGATACGCAGTATTTT. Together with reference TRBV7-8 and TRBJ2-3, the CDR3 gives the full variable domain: GAGVSQSPRYKVAKRGQDVALRCDPISGHVSLFWYQQALGQGPEFLTYFQNEAQLDKSGLPSDRFFAERPEGSVSTLKIQRTQQEDSAVYLCASSLAGSSSTDTQYFGPGTRLTVL.

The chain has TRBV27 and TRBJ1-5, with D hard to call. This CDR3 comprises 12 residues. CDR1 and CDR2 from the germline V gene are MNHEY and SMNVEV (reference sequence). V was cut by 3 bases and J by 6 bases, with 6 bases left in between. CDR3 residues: CASSFDGQPQHF. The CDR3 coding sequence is TGTGCCAGCAGTTTCGACGGTCAGCCCCAGCATTTT.

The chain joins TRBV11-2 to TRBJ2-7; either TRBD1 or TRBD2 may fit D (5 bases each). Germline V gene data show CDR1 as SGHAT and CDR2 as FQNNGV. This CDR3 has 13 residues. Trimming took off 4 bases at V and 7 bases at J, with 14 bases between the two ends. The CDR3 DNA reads TGTGCCAGCAGCTCAGGGCCGGGGTGGGAGCAGTACTTC. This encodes CASSSGPGWEQYF. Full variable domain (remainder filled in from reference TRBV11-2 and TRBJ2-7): EAGVAQSPRYKIIEKRQSVAFWCNPISGHATLYWYQQILGQGPKLLIQFQNNGVVDDSQLPKDRFSAERLKGVDSTLKIQPAKLEDSAVYLCASSSGPGWEQYFGPGTRLTVT.

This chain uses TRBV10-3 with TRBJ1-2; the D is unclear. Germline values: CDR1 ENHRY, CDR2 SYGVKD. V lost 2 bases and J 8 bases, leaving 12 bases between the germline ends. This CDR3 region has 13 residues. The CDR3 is CAISERPSEGYTF. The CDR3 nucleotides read TGTGCCATCAGTGAGCGACCTTCAGAGGGCTACACCTTC.

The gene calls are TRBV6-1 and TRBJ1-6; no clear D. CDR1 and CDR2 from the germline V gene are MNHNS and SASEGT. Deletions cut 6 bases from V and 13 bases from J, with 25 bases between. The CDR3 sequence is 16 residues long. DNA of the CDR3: TGTGCCAGCAGCCTTCTAAGGTACATAGCGCCCGGGCCCCTCCACTTT. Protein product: CASSLLRYIAPGPLHF.

CDR3 protein: CASSPQGGLGNGYTF. CDR3 bases: TGTGCCAGCAGCCCACAGGGAGGGCTCGGTAATGGCTACACCTTC. This rearrangement joins TRBV7-2 to TRBJ1-2; D is perhaps TRBD1 (6 bases). Germline CDR1 reads SGHTA; CDR2 reads FQGNSA. V was pared by 5 bases and J by 6 bases, with 19 bases between. This CDR3 is 15 amino acids long.

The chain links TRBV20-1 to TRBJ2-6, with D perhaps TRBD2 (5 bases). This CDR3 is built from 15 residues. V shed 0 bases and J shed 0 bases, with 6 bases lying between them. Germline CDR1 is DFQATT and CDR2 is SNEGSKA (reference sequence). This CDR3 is CSAREGSSGANVLTF. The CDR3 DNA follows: TGCAGTGCTAGAGAAGGGAGCTCTGGGGCCAACGTCCTGACTTTC.

The CDR3 reads CASSPWGGNQPQHF. DNA of the CDR3: TGTGCCAGCAGCCCGTGGGGGGGCAATCAGCCCCAGCATTTT. V is TRBV7-9 and J is TRBJ1-5, with a weak D call TRBD1 (5 bases). The CDR3 has 14 amino acids. The V end was cut by 5 bases, the J end by 2 bases, with 10 bases between. Germline V gives CDR1 SEHNR, CDR2 FQNEAQ (reference sequence). The complete variable domain, with remaining parts taken from reference TRBV7-9 and TRBJ1-5, reads DTGVSQNPRHKITKRGQNVTFRCDPISEHNRLYWYRQTLGQGPEFLTYFQNEAQLEKSRLLSDRFSAERPKGSFSTLEIQRTEQGDSAMYLCASSPWGGNQPQHFGDGTRLSIL.

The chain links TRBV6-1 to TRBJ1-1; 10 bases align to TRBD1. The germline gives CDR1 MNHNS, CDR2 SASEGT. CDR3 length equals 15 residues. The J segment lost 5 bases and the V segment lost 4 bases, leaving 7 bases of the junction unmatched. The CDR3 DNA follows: TGTGCCAGCAGTGCCCAGGGACAGGGGACGACTGAAGCTTTCTTT. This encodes CASSAQGQGTTEAFF.

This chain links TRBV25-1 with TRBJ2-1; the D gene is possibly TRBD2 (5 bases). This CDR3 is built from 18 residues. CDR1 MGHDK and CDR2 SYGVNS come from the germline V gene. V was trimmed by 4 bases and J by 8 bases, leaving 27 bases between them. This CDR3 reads CASSGNPEKRSPKDEQFF. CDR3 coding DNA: TGTGCCAGCAGTGGGAACCCGGAGAAGCGGAGCCCTAAGGATGAGCAGTTCTTC.

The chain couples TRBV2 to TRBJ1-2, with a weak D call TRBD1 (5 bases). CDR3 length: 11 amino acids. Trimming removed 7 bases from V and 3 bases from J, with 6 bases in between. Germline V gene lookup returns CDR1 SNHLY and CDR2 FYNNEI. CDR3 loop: CASTTDYGYTF. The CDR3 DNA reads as TGTGCCAGCACGACAGACTATGGCTACACCTTC.

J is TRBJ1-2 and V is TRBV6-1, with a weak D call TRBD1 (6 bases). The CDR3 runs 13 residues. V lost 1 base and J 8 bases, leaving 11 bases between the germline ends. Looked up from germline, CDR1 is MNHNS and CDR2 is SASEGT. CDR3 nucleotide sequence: TGTGCCAGCAGTGAAGGGGGGGGCGGGGGCTACACCTTC. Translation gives CASSEGGGGGYTF.